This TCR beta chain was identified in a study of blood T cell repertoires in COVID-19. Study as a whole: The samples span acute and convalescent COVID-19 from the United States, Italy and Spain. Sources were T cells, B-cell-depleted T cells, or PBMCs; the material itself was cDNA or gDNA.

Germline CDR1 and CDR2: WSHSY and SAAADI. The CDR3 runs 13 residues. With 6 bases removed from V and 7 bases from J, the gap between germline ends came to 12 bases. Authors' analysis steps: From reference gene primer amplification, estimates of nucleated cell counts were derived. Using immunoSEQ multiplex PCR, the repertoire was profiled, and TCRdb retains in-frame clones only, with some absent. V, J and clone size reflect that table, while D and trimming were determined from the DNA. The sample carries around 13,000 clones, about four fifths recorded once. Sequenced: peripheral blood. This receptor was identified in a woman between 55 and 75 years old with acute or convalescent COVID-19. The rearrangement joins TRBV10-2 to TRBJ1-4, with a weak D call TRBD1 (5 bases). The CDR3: CASRGGLGEKLFF. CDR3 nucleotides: TGCGCCAGCAGGGGGGGTTTGGGTGAAAAACTGTTTTTT.